Following are 9 T cell receptor beta chains from one sample sequenced in a study of blood T cell repertoires in COVID-19. Assay used: immunoSEQ multiplex PCR; TCRdb lists only in-frame clones, some missing. The sample has approximately 140,000 clones; roughly 87% are singletons. The sequencing input was PBMCs or T cells enriched from blood (not recorded which). The source of these receptors is a woman aged 40 to 49 who had been exposed to COVID-19.

J is TRBJ2-3 and V is TRBV19, with D maybe TRBD1 (6 bases). V lost 3 bases to trimming and J lost 3 bases, with 13 bases between them. This CDR3 is built from 15 residues. CDR1 is LNHDA, CDR2 SQIVND, per germline (reference sequence). The CDR3 bases are TGTGCCAGTAGTATTTCAGGGGCTGGGACAGATACGCAGTATTTT. Translation: CASSISGAGTDTQYF.

The rearrangement uses TRBV18 and TRBJ1-4; the match to TRBD1 covers 7 bases. Germline CDR1 reads KGHSH; CDR2 reads LQKENI. V lost 5 bases to trimming and J lost 7 bases; unmatched junction nucleotides: 1. This CDR3 region has 12 residues. The CDR3 nucleotides read TGTGCCAGCTCAGCAGGGGGTGAAAAACTGTTTTTT. Encoded protein: CASSAGGEKLFF.

The chain links TRBV27 to TRBJ2-1; 10 positions match TRBD2. V lost 2 bases and J lost 4; bases outside the gene matches: 14. Germline CDR1 MNHEY, CDR2 SMNVEV (reference sequence). The CDR3 totals 19 residues. CDR3 loop: CASSLTPSSLAGGYNEQFF. The CDR3 DNA sequence: TGTGCCAGCAGTTTAACCCCCTCCTCCTTAGCGGGAGGATACAATGAGCAGTTCTTC.

The chain links TRBV10-1 to TRBJ2-7; D is possibly TRBD2 (5 bases). The CDR3 has 13 amino acids. Germline loops: CDR1 WNHNN, CDR2 SYGVQD (reference sequence). V was pared by 2 bases and J by 8 bases, with 13 bases between. CDR3 in amino acids: CASSEDYTTKQYF. The CDR3 DNA follows: TGCGCCAGCAGTGAGGACTACACCACGAAGCAGTACTTC.

This chain connects TRBV2 to TRBJ2-7; the D gene is possibly TRBD2 (6 bases). Germline values: CDR1 SNHLY, CDR2 FYNNEI. Trimming left V 11 bases short and J 4 bases short, with 18 bases between. CDR3 length: 13 residues. The CDR3 reads CAGLTSGSYEQYF. CDR3 DNA: TGTGCCGGGTTGACTAGTGGATCATACGAGCAGTACTTC.

The gene calls are TRBV4-3 and TRBJ1-4; TRBD1 agrees at 7 bases. J gave up 4 bases and V 4 bases, and 12 bases lay outside the gene matches. From germline, CDR1 is LGHNA and CDR2 YSLEER. This CDR3 comprises 17 residues. The chain's CDR3 is CASSLGGEGAGNEKLFF. The CDR3 DNA reads TGCGCCAGCAGCCTCGGTGGTGAGGGGGCTGGTAATGAAAAACTGTTTTTT.

The genes are TRBV6-5 and TRBJ2-2; 8 nucleotides match TRBD1. This CDR3 has 15 residues. Trimming took 8 bases from V and 7 from J; bases not matched to a gene: 12. Per the germline V gene, CDR1 is MNHEY and CDR2 is SVGAGI. Here the CDR3 DNA reads TGTGCCAGCGGCTGGGGGACAGGAGGGAGCGGGGAGCTGTTTTTT. It translates to CASGWGTGGSGELFF.

This sequence joins TRBV19 and TRBJ1-1; 7 nucleotides match TRBD1. Germline V gives CDR1 LNHDA, CDR2 SQIVND (reference sequence). The trim removed 4 bases at V and 3 bases at J, leaving 5 bases unmatched. The CDR3 contains 14 residues. The CDR3 nucleotides are TGTGCCAGTAGTACTTTCAGGGGGGACACTGAAGCTTTCTTT. As protein: CASSTFRGDTEAFF.

The rearrangement links TRBV5-1 to TRBJ2-2, with a weak D call TRBD1 (6 bases). V gave up 3 bases and J gave up 8 bases, with 11 bases separating them. In germline, CDR1 is SGHRS, CDR2 YFSETQ. The CDR3 length is 13 residues. The CDR3 here is CASSSGTWGELFF. Here the CDR3 DNA reads TGCGCCAGCAGCTCTGGGACATGGGGGGAGCTGTTTTTT.